In this sample, the clone carrying this T cell receptor (beta chain) is medium-sized (0.01 to 0.1%). TCRdb redid the calling of the reads with MiXCR, one entry per CDR3 protein. This sample has some 5,900 distinct CDR3 sequences; about 16% occur once, and the top ten carry around 49%. This sample is drawn from a study of liver allograft versus peripheral blood T cells. Study summary: Transplanted-liver and recipient peripheral blood T cell receptor repertoires were compared.

The V gene lost 3 bases and the J gene lost 4 bases, with 9 bases spanning the gap. The CDR3 is 13 residues long. Germline assignment: CDR1 MNHEY and CDR2 SMNVEV (reference sequence). The V gene is TRBV27, the J gene TRBJ1-2, with no clear D. The receptor comes from a human patient who had a liver transplant. Some of these T cells may belong to the graft donor. CDR3 nucleotides: TGTGCCAGCAGTTTGGGTCAGGCCTATGGCTACACCTTC. This codes for CASSLGQAYGYTF.